This TCR beta chain came from a study of patients and donors after allogeneic stem cell transplantation. TCRdb fed the RT-PCR reads into MiXCR, producing one record per CDR3 protein. The repertoire has about a million distinct CDR3 sequences, 18% of them found once; the top ten carry 5.5% to 6.5%. CDR3 length: 16 amino acids. Germline CDR1 and CDR2: SGHDT and YYEEEE. Trimming left V 4 bases short and J 5 bases short, with 22 bases between. The sequence derives from a human donor who was either an allogeneic HSCT recipient or a stem cell or donor lymphocyte infusion donor (not recorded which). It is not recorded whose cells these are; they may come from a transplant donor. V usage is TRBV5-6 and J usage is TRBJ2-7; TRBD2 might be the D (7 bases). Sequenced input: blood, either unsorted or a sorted T cell fraction (not recorded which). The CDR3 region is CASSPVTGGLVHEQYF. Here the CDR3 DNA reads TGTGCCAGCAGCCCCGTCACGGGGGGCTTAGTCCACGAGCAGTACTTC.